One and the same sample provided the 5 T cell receptor beta chains below, sequenced in a study of shared clonotypes between healthy human individuals. The protocol was immunoSEQ multiplex PCR, while the TCRdb copy is restricted to in-frame clones and leaves out a portion. The table records approximately 2.1 million clones, 90% to 95% of them present only once. Sequencing input: naive CD4+ T cells from PBMCs. Noted subset: CD45RA+ positively selected. The receptors stem from a man in his late teens or twenties in good health. Some clones in this sample may be carry-over from other donors' samples.

The chain links TRBV7-3 to TRBJ2-2, with D perhaps TRBD2 (6 bases). The V gene lost 2 bases and the J gene lost 6 bases, with 10 bases spanning the gap. From germline, CDR1 is SGHTA and CDR2 FQGTGA. This CDR3 has 14 residues. CDR3 sequence reads: CASSLFPGAGELFF. CDR3 coding DNA: TGTGCCAGCAGCTTATTCCCGGGGGCCGGGGAGCTGTTTTTT. The variable domain in full, with the rest retrieved from reference TRBV7-3 and TRBJ2-2, is GAGVSQTPSNKVTEKGKYVELRCDPISGHTALYWYRQSLGQGPEFLIYFQGTGAADDSGLPNDRFFAVRPEGSVSTLKIQRTERGDSAVYLCASSLFPGAGELFFGEGSRLTVL.

The chain uses TRBV5-6 and TRBJ1-3; 7 bases are shared with TRBD1. Germline V gene lookup returns CDR1 SGHDT and CDR2 YYEEEE. With V trimmed by 5 bases and J by 2 bases, 4 bases remained unmatched. The CDR3 spans 14 residues. CDR3 loop: CASRTRGAGNTIYF. The CDR3 DNA is TGTGCCAGCAGGACCAGGGGGGCTGGAAACACCATATATTTT.

The chain recombines TRBV19 with TRBJ2-7, with D possibly TRBD1 on 5 matching bases. Germline CDR1 LNHDA, CDR2 SQIVND (reference sequence). V was pared by 1 base and J by 0 bases, with 10 bases between. The CDR3 extends over 15 amino acids. The CDR3 nucleotides read TGTGCCAGTAGTATAGGGTGGGGCTACTCCTACGAGCAGTACTTC. This translates into CASSIGWGYSYEQYF.

V usage is TRBV5-4 and J usage is TRBJ2-3; 9 positions agree with TRBD1. In germline, CDR1 is SGHNT, CDR2 YYREEE (reference sequence). V dropped 5 bases and J dropped 6; count of bases not matched to a gene: 4. This CDR3 region has 13 residues. The CDR3, as DNA: TGTGCCAGCAGAGGACAGGGGACCGATACGCAGTATTTT. It is translated as CASRGQGTDTQYF.

The chain is built from TRBV18 and TRBJ2-6, with no clear D. V dropped 2 bases and J dropped 2 bases, with 10 bases sitting between them. Germline loops: CDR1 KGHSH, CDR2 LQKENI. The CDR3 covers 16 residues. The CDR3 DNA reads TGTGCCAGCTCACCAGATTCTTCCCCTGGGGCCAACGTCCTGACTTTC. As protein: CASSPDSSPGANVLTF.